Below are 20 T cell receptor beta chains sequenced from a single sample in a study of T cell responses to AZD1222 COVID-19 vaccine. Libraries were prepared by immunoSEQ multiplex PCR; TCRdb keeps only in-frame clonotypes and omits some of them. The data show roughly 100,000 clones, roughly nine tenths seen once. The input for sequencing was peripheral blood, taken 28 days after the second AZD1222 dose. Every receptor here comes from an adult who received the AZD1222 COVID-19 vaccine.

This chain uses TRBV5-1 with TRBJ2-7; TRBD2 matches 9 bases. Trimming cost V 4 bases and J 1 base; bases outside gene matches: 9. Germline assignment: CDR1 SGHRS and CDR2 YFSETQ. This CDR3 has 16 amino acids. CDR3 DNA: TGCGCCAGCAGCCCCTCTCTAGCGGGGTCTTCCTACGAGCAGTACTTC. It is translated as CASSPSLAGSSYEQYF.

V gene TRBV2 combines with J gene TRBJ2-7; D is perhaps TRBD1 (6 bases). Germline CDR1 is SNHLY and CDR2 is FYNNEI. V dropped 3 bases and J dropped 5 bases, with 17 bases sitting between them. This CDR3 has 15 amino acids. CDR3 in amino acids: CASSDPGVRSHEQYF. The CDR3 bases are TGTGCCAGCAGTGATCCAGGGGTTCGGTCCCACGAGCAGTACTTC.

The chain combines TRBV6-5 with TRBJ1-2, with 8 bases matching TRBD1. This CDR3 comprises 13 residues. CDR1 and CDR2 from the germline V gene are MNHEY and SVGAGI. The V gene end was trimmed by 6 bases and the J gene end by 7 bases; junction bases not matched to a gene: 7. The CDR3 sequence: CASSTQGASGYTF. Here the CDR3 DNA reads TGTGCCAGCAGCACTCAGGGGGCCTCTGGCTACACCTTC.

J is TRBJ1-3 and V is TRBV6-5; D uncertain. The V gene's germline CDR1 is MNHEY and CDR2 SVGAGI. The CDR3 spans 15 residues. V was cut by 10 bases and J by 1 base, with 17 bases left in between. The CDR3 is CATTQARGSGNTIYF. The CDR3 region has the DNA TGTGCCACCACTCAGGCGCGTGGTTCTGGAAACACCATATATTTT.

V is TRBV9 and J is TRBJ2-1, with D possibly being TRBD2 (10 bases). CDR3 length equals 16 residues. The germline V and J ends were trimmed by 3 bases and 9 bases, with 22 bases remaining between them. Germline V gene data show CDR1 as SGDLS and CDR2 as YYNGEE. For the CDR3, the DNA is TGTGCCAGCAGCGCAACGAGCGGGAGGGGACAGGGTGAGCAGTTCTTC. As protein: CASSATSGRGQGEQFF.

This rearrangement joins TRBV29-1 to TRBJ2-3; 9 bases agree with TRBD1. The CDR3 runs to 12 residues. J was trimmed by 10 bases and V by 8 bases; bases with no gene match: 10. Germline CDR1 SQVTM, CDR2 ANQGSEA. CDR3 bases: TGCAGCTTCGCGGGACAGGGTACCTCGCAGTATTTT. It yields the protein CSFAGQGTSQYF.

The chain is built from TRBV6-4 and TRBJ2-2; D is unresolved. V lost 3 bases and J lost 0, with 11 bases in between. Germline CDR1 is MRHNA and CDR2 is SNTAGT. This CDR3 spans 16 amino acids. Here the CDR3 DNA reads TGTGCCAGCAGTGAGTTTTCGTACCCGAACACCGGGGAGCTGTTTTTT. This encodes CASSEFSYPNTGELFF.

The chain couples TRBV4-2 to TRBJ2-2, with 10 bases lining up with TRBD1. This CDR3 spans 16 amino acids. V was pared by 4 bases and J by 3 bases, with 5 bases of the junction left unmatched. Germline V CDR1 and CDR2: LGHNA, YNFKEQ. The CDR3 loop is CASSRGTGDDTGELFF. The DNA of the CDR3 is TGTGCCAGCAGCCGGGGGACAGGGGATGACACCGGGGAGCTGTTTTTT.

V usage is TRBV19 and J usage is TRBJ1-5, with 8 positions matching TRBD1. This CDR3 region has 16 residues. Germline CDR1 and CDR2: LNHDA and SQIVND (reference sequence). J gave up 2 bases and V 5 bases, and 8 bases lay outside the gene matches. The CDR3 nucleotides are TGTGCCAGTAGTGCCGGGACAGGTTTTCGCAATCAGCCCCAGCATTTT. Translating gives CASSAGTGFRNQPQHF.

The V gene is TRBV6-5, the J gene TRBJ1-2, with D perhaps matching TRBD1 (5 bases). Deletions cut 2 bases from V and 4 bases from J, with 14 bases between. CDR1 and CDR2 from the germline V gene are MNHEY and SVGAGI. The CDR3 is made up of 15 amino acids. The CDR3 nucleotides read TGTGCCAGCAGTTACGCACGGGGGAATAGCTATGGCTACACCTTC. Translated, it gives CASSYARGNSYGYTF.

This clone has only one observation. V is TRBV9 and J is TRBJ2-1; D is unresolved. The germline CDR1 and CDR2 sequences are SGDLS and YYNGEE. Trimming removed 0 bases from V and 9 bases from J, with 13 bases in between. The CDR3 has 14 amino acids. CDR3 in amino acids: CASSVGGFNREQFF. The DNA of the CDR3 is TGTGCCAGCAGCGTAGGAGGATTCAATCGTGAGCAGTTCTTC.

This sequence joins TRBV14 and TRBJ2-7; D not resolved. This CDR3 has 17 residues. The germline V and J ends were trimmed by 0 bases and 0 bases, with 15 bases remaining between them. In germline, CDR1 is SGHDN, CDR2 FVKESK. The CDR3 sequence is CASSQDRQAPLSYEQYF. The CDR3 DNA is TGTGCCAGCAGCCAAGATCGCCAGGCCCCACTCTCCTACGAGCAGTACTTC.

The V call is TRBV30, the J call TRBJ1-4; TRBD1 aligns across 8 bases. The CDR3 sequence is 14 residues long. The V and J ends lost 0 bases and 8 bases, in that order; junction bases with no gene match: 5. Per germline, CDR1 GTSNPN and CDR2 SVGIG (reference sequence). The DNA of the CDR3 is TGTGCCTGGAGTGTAGGTGCAGGGGGCGAAAAACTGTTTTTT. Protein sequence: CAWSVGAGGEKLFF.

This clone has a single count. The chain links TRBV19 to TRBJ1-2; 8 bases align to TRBD1. Germline V gene data show CDR1 as LNHDA and CDR2 as SQIVND (reference sequence). V was pared by 5 bases and J by 4 bases, with 6 bases of the junction left unmatched. The CDR3 extends over 14 amino acids. CDR3 sequence (DNA): TGTGCCAGTAGTCGGGACAGGAAGGGCTATGGCTACACCTTC. As protein: CASSRDRKGYGYTF.

The rearrangement uses TRBV5-1 and TRBJ2-3; D is unresolved. Germline V gene lookup returns CDR1 SGHRS and CDR2 YFSETQ. The CDR3 has 13 amino acids. V was clipped by 1 base and J by 2 bases, with 5 bases between them. The CDR3 region is CASSLIYTDTQYF. CDR3 DNA sequence: TGCGCCAGCAGCTTGATATACACAGATACGCAGTATTTT.

The chain recombines TRBV3-1 (or the pseudogene TRBV3-2) with TRBJ2-5, with 9 nucleotides matching TRBD1. The J segment lost 5 bases and the V segment lost 3 bases, leaving 7 bases of the junction unmatched. Germline CDR1 reads LGHDT; CDR2 reads YNNKEL (reference sequence). CDR3 length: 15 residues. CDR3 sequence reads: CASSHLTGGAETQYF. CDR3 sequence (DNA): TGTGCCAGCAGCCACCTCACAGGGGGCGCGGAGACCCAGTACTTC.

This chain links TRBV10-3 with TRBJ2-7, with TRBD1 matching over 8 bases. The trim removed 3 bases at V and 4 bases at J, leaving 17 bases unmatched. The CDR3 consists of 18 residues. The germline V gene has CDR1 ENHRY and CDR2 SYGVKD. CDR3 in DNA: TGTGCCATCAGTGAAGGTACAGGAGTCCGACAGGGGCGGTACGAGCAGTACTTC. This codes for CAISEGTGVRQGRYEQYF.

This clone has a single count. The chain recombines TRBV6-1 with TRBJ2-2; TRBD2 matches 8 bases. Germline V lookup: CDR1 MNHNS, CDR2 SASEGT. With 2 bases clipped from V and 7 bases from J, the junction kept 12 bases outside the gene matches. The CDR3 extends over 17 amino acids. The CDR3 spells CASSEMGSGAWVGELFF. The DNA for the CDR3 is TGTGCCAGCAGTGAAATGGGTAGCGGGGCTTGGGTCGGGGAGCTGTTTTTT.

This clone was seen a single time. This chain connects TRBV7-2 to TRBJ1-2, with a possible D match to TRBD1 (5 bases). Trimming took 5 bases from V and 4 from J, leaving 17 bases between them. This CDR3 is built from 15 residues. Germline V lookup: CDR1 SGHTA, CDR2 FQGNSA. The CDR3 sequence is CASSPDTPMGYGYTF. In DNA form, the CDR3 reads TGTGCCAGCAGCCCGGACACCCCTATGGGCTATGGCTACACCTTC.

Points on this clone: One end of the junction is discordant with germline, which a read error may explain. The chain links TRBV6-5 to TRBJ2-1, with 9 bases identical to TRBD2. The CDR3 totals 10 residues. The germline gives CDR1 MNHEY, CDR2 SVGAGI. The CDR3 DNA is TGTGCCAGCGGGCGGGAGGGCCTGATCTTC. Translated, it gives CASGREGLIF.